The clone carrying this T cell receptor (beta chain) was found a few times. The primer mix had 60 Vbeta and 13 Jbeta primers. Sequencing was performed with immunoSEQ multiplex PCR; in TCRdb, only in-frame clones are kept and a portion is missing. The sample yields hundreds of thousands of clones, almost 80% seen once. The CDR3 runs to 15 residues. Germline trimming cut 9 bases from V and 3 bases from J; bases unmatched to any gene: 11. The germline V gene has CDR1 SEHNR and CDR2 FQNEAQ (reference sequence). The sample is drawn from a study of cytomegalovirus exposure and HLA in healthy donors. This receptor was obtained from a male donor in good health and CMV-seronegative. J is TRBJ1-3 and V is TRBV7-9; 7 bases are shared with TRBD1. Sequenced: PBMCs. In DNA, the CDR3 is TGTGCCAGTCACCCTGAGACAGGGAGTGGAAACACCATATATTTT. This codes for CASHPETGSGNTIYF.